This T cell receptor beta chain was captured in a study of blood T cell repertoires in COVID-19. Whole-study context: Both acute and convalescent COVID-19 samples were obtained from the United States, Italy and Spain. The cDNA or gDNA used as material had been derived from T cells, B-cell-depleted T cells, or PBMCs.

In the study's own analysis: The assay estimated nucleated cells by amplifying reference gene primers. Using immunoSEQ multiplex PCR, the repertoire was profiled, and TCRdb retains in-frame clones only, with some absent. V and J calls and clone size are as listed in that table; D and trimming were resolved from the DNA. The sample lists about 160,000 clones, around 93% occurring once. Trimming left V 0 bases short and J 2 bases short, with 11 bases between. Germline lookup yields CDR1 MNHEY and CDR2 SVGAGI. This CDR3 is 15 amino acids long. Those enrolled in Seattle joined during active infection and were followed longitudinally afterward.

The clonotype originates from a man aged 30 to 45 with COVID-19, enrolled during active disease. V is TRBV6-5 and J is TRBJ2-7; the D gene is possibly TRBD1 (6 bases). Sequencing was performed on peripheral blood. CDR3 region: CASSYSTTGAYEQYF. CDR3 sequence (DNA): TGTGCCAGCAGTTACTCGACGACAGGCGCCTACGAGCAGTACTTC.